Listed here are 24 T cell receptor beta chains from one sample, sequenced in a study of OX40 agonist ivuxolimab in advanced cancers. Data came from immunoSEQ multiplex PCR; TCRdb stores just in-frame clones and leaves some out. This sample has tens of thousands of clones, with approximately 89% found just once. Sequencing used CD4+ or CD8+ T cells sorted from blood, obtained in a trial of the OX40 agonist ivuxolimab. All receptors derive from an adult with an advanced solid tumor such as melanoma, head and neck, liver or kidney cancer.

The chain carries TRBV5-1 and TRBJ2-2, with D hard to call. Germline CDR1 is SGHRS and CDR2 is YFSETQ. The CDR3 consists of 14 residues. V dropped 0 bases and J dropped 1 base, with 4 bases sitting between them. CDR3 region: CASSLARNTGELFF. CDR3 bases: TGCGCCAGCAGCTTGGCCAGGAACACCGGGGAGCTGTTTTTT.

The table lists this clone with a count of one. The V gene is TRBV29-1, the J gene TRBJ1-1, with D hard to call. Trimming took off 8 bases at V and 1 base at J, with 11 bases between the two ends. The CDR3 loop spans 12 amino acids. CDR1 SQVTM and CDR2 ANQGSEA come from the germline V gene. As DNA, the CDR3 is TGCAGCTGCGCCCGGCCGAACACTGAAGCTTTCTTT. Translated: CSCARPNTEAFF.

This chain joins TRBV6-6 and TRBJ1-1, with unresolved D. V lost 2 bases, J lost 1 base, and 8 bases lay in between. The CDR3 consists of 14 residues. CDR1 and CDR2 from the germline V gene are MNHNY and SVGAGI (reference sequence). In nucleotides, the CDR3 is TGTGCCAGCAGTTACATGGCCTCGAACACTGAAGCTTTCTTT. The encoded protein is CASSYMASNTEAFF.

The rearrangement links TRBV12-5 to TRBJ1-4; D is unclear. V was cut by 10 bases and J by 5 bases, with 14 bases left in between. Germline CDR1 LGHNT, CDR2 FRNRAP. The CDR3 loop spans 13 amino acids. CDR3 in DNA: TGTGCTACCAAAACGGGAGGGAATGAAAAACTGTTTTTT. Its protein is CATKTGGNEKLFF.

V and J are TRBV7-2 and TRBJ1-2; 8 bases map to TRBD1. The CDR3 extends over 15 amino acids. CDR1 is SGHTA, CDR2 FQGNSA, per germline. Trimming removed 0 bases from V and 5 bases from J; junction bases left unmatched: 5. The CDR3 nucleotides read TGTGCCAGCAGCTTAGCCGGACAGGGTGGGTATGGCTACACCTTC. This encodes CASSLAGQGGYGYTF.

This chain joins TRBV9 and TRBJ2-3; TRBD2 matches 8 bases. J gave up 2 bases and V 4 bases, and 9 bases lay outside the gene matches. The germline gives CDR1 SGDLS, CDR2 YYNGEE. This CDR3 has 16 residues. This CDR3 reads CASSPAQRGSTDTQYF. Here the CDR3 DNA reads TGTGCCAGCAGCCCGGCCCAGCGGGGGTCCACAGATACGCAGTATTTT.

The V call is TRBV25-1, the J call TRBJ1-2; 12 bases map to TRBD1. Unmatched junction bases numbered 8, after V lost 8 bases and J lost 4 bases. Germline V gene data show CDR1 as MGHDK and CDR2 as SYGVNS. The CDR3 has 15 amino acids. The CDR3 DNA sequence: TGTGCCAGCGGGGGACAGGGGGCGAAGGGCTATGGCTACACCTTC. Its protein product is CASGGQGAKGYGYTF.

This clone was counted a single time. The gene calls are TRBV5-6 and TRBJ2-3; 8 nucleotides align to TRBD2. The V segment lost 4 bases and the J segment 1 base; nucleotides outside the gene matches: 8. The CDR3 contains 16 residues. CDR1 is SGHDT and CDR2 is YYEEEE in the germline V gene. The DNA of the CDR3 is TGTGCCAGCAGCACTATAGCGGGACCTGGCACAGATACGCAGTATTTT. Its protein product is CASSTIAGPGTDTQYF.

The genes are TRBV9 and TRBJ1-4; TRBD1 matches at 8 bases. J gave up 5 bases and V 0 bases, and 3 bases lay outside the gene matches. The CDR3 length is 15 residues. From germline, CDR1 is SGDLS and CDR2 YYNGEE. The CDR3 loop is CASSVAGQENEKLFF. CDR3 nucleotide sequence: TGTGCCAGCAGCGTAGCGGGACAGGAAAATGAAAAACTGTTTTTT. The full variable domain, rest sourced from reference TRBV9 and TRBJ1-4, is DSGVTQTPKHLITATGQRVTLRCSPRSGDLSVYWYQQSLDQGLQFLIQYYNGEERAKGNILERFSAQQFPDLHSELNLSSLELGDSALYFCASSVAGQENEKLFFGSGTQLSVL.

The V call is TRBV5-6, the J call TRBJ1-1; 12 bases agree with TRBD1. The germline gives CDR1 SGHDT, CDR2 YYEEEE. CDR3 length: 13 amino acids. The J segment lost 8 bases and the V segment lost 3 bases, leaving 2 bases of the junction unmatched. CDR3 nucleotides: TGTGCCAGCAGCTGGGACAGGGGGCTAGAAGCTTTCTTT. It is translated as CASSWDRGLEAFF.

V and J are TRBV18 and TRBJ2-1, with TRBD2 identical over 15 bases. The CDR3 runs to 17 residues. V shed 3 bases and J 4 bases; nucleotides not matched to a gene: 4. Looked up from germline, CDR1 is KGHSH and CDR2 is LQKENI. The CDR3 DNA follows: TGTGCCAGCTCACCTTGGACTAGCGGGGGGGAATACAATGAGCAGTTCTTC. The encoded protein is CASSPWTSGGEYNEQFF.

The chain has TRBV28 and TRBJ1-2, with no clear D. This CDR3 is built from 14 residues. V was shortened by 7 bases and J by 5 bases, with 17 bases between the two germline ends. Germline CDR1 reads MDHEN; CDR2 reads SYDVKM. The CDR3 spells CASTIQTRRYGYTF. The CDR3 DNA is TGTGCCAGCACCATTCAGACACGGAGGTATGGCTACACCTTC.

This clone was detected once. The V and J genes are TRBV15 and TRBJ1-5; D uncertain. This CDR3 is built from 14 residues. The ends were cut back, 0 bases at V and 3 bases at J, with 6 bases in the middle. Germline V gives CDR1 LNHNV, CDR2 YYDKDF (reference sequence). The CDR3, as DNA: TGTGCCACCAGCAGAGATCTACTCAATCAGCCCCAGCATTTT. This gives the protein CATSRDLLNQPQHF.

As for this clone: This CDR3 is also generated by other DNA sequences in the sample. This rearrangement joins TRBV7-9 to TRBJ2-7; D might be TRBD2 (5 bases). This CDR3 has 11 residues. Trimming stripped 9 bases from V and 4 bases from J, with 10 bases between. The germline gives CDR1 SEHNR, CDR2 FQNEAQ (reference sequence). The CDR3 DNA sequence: TGTGCCAGTGGAGGAGCTTACGAGCAGTACTTC. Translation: CASGGAYEQYF. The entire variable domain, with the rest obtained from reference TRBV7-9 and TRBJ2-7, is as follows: DTGVSQNPRHKITKRGQNVTFRCDPISEHNRLYWYRQTLGQGPEFLTYFQNEAQLEKSRLLSDRFSAERPKGSFSTLEIQRTEQGDSAMYLCASGGAYEQYFGPGTRLTVT.

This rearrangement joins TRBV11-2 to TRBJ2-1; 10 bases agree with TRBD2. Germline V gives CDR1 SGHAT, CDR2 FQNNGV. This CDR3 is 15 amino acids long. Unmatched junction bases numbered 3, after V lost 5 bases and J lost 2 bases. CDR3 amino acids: CASSLTSGAYNEQFF. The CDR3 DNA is TGTGCCAGCAGCCTTACTAGCGGGGCCTACAATGAGCAGTTCTTC.

The CDR3 coding sequence is TGTGCCAGCACTCAGACAGGGAACTATGGCTACACCTTC. Translating it yields CASTQTGNYGYTF. The rearrangement joins TRBV5-4 to TRBJ1-2; 7 bases line up with TRBD1. V was pared by 6 bases and J by 2 bases, with 4 bases of the junction left unmatched. The CDR3 runs 13 residues. Germline CDR1 reads SGHNT; CDR2 reads YYREEE (reference sequence). Drawing the rest from reference TRBV5-4 and TRBJ1-2, the complete variable domain is ETGVTQSPTHLIKTRGQQVTLRCSSQSGHNTVSWYQQALGQGPQFIFQYYREEENGRGNFPPRFSGLQFPNYSSELNVNALELDDSALYLCASTQTGNYGYTFGSGTRLTVV.

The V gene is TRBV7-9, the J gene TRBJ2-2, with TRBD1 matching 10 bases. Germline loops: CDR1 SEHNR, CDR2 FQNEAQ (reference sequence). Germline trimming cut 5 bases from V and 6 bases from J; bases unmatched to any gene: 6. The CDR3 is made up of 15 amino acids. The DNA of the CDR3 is TGTGCCAGCAGCCGACAGGGGGCGACATCCGGGGAGCTGTTTTTT. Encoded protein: CASSRQGATSGELFF.

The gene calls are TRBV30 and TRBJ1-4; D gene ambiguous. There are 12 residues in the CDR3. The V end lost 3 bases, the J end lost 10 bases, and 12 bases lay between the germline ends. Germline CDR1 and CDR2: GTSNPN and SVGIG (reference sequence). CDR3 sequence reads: CAWSSVLGKLFF. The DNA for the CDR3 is TGTGCCTGGAGCTCAGTTCTGGGAAAACTGTTTTTT. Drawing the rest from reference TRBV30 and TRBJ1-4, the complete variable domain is SQTIHQWPATLVQPVGSPLSLECTVEGTSNPNLYWYRQAAGRGLQLLFYSVGIGQISSEVPQNLSASRPQDRQFILSSKKLLLSDSGFYLCAWSSVLGKLFFGSGTQLSVL.

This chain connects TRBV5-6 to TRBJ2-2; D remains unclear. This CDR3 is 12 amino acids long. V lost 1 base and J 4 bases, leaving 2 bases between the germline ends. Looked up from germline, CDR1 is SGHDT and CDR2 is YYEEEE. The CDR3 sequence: CASSLLTGELFF. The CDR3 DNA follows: TGTGCCAGCAGCTTGCTCACCGGGGAGCTGTTTTTT. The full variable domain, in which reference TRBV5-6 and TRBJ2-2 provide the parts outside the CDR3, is DAGVTQSPTHLIKTRGQQVTLRCSPKSGHDTVSWYQQALGQGPQFIFQYYEEEERQRGNFPDRFSGHQFPNYSSELNVNALLLGDSALYLCASSLLTGELFFGEGSRLTVL.

The CDR3 spells CASSGGQRNQPQHF. CDR3 DNA sequence: TGTGCCAGCAGTGGGGGACAGCGCAATCAGCCCCAGCATTTT. This rearrangement joins TRBV6-1 to TRBJ1-5; TRBD1 matches 7 bases. V lost 4 bases to trimming and J lost 2 bases; unmatched junction nucleotides: 2. Germline assignment: CDR1 MNHNS and CDR2 SASEGT. CDR3 length: 14 amino acids.

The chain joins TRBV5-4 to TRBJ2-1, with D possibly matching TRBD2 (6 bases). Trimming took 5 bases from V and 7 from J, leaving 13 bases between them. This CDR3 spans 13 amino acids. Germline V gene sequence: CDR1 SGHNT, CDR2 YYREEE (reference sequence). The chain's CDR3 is CASRLAGRNEQFF. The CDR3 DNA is TGTGCCAGCAGACTAGCAGGGAGGAATGAGCAGTTCTTC.

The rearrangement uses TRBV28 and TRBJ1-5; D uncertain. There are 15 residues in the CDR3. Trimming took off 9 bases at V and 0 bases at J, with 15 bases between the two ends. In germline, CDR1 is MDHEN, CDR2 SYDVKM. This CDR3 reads CASLLYGDSNQPQHF. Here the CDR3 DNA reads TGTGCCAGTTTATTATATGGGGATAGCAATCAGCCCCAGCATTTT.

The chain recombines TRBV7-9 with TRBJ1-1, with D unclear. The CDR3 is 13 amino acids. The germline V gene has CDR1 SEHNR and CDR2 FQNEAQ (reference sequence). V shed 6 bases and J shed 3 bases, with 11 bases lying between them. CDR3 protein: CASSLGGDTEAFF. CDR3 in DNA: TGTGCCAGCAGTCTCGGTGGGGACACTGAAGCTTTCTTT.

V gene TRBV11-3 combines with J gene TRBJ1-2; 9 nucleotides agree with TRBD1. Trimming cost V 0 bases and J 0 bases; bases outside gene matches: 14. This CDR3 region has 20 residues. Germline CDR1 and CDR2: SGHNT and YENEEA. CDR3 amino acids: CASSLDGSDRGETPNYGYTF. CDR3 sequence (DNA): TGTGCCAGCAGCTTAGATGGATCCGACAGGGGGGAAACCCCTAACTATGGCTACACCTTC.